The present entry profiles one TCR beta chain with its context. Its frequency places this clonotype as medium-sized (0.01 to 0.1%); no count is recorded. Its antigen is still unknown. Including cysteine and phenylalanine, the CDR3 has 14 amino acids. Only the protein is available. In the germline V gene (reference sequence), CDR1 corresponds to MNHNY and CDR2 to SVGAGI. Reads for this sample came from an Illumina MiSeq. With the reads reprocessed by TCRdb, a single entry stands for each CDR3 protein sequence and no DNA is reported. The table for this sample shows some 510 distinct CDR3 sequences. The ten largest clonotypes hold roughly 72% of the sample. This specimen comes from a study of diagnostic markers for celiac disease (dated by TCRdb to 2018 to 2020).

The rearrangement combines TRBV6-6 with TRBJ2-3; TCRdb selects TRBD2, and the lack of DNA leaves this call unchecked. The sample taken for sequencing was either unsorted cells or a sorted T cell fraction (not recorded which). This sequence originates from a human donor. This table probably holds off-target reads from a library built for another chain. The CDR3 has the sequence CASKGSGGTDTQYF.